This T cell receptor (beta chain) originates from a study of blood T cell repertoires in COVID-19. On the study more broadly: COVID-19 samples, acute and convalescent, were from the United States, Italy and Spain.

Methods used by the authors: Reference gene primer amplification yielded estimated nucleated cell counts. Sequencing was performed with immunoSEQ multiplex PCR; in TCRdb, only in-frame clones are kept and a portion is missing. The DNA was the basis for D and trimming; V, J and clone size are from that table. The table shows under 20,000 clones, with roughly 91% occurring only once. From germline, CDR1 is SGHRS and CDR2 YFSETQ. The V and J ends lost 2 bases and 1 base, in that order; junction bases with no gene match: 4. This CDR3 contains 15 residues. In this sample, this clone turned up once. Specimen: peripheral blood. The J gene is TRBJ1-1, the V gene TRBV5-1, with TRBD1 matching over 8 bases. The sequence was obtained from a man between 60 and 75 years old with acute or convalescent COVID-19. The CDR3 coding sequence is TGCGCCAGCAGCTTTTCGGACAGGGAGAACACTGAAGCTTTCTTT. Translating gives CASSFSDRENTEAFF.